One sample yielded the 20 T cell receptor beta chains listed below, sequenced in a study of early T cells in non-severe SARS-CoV-2 infection. TCRdb reprocessed the 5' RACE reads via MiXCR and lists one record per CDR3 protein. The repertoire includes approximately 35,000 distinct CDR3 sequences, 5.5% to 6% of them detected once, and 10% to 15% sits in the top ten. Sequenced material: whole blood. The receptor set was obtained from an adult who was a healthcare worker with PCR-confirmed SARS-CoV-2 infection or an uninfected control (not recorded which).

This clonotype was recorded at least ten times. This rearrangement joins TRBV7-3 to TRBJ2-1; D remains ambiguous. The CDR3 totals 16 residues. V was cut by 1 base and J by 5 bases, with 15 bases left in between. Germline lookup yields CDR1 SGHTA and CDR2 FQGTGA. The CDR3 DNA is TGTGCCAGCAGCTTAAGGTCCCGATCTTCGAACAATGAGCAGTTCTTC. This gives the protein CASSLRSRSSNNEQFF.

This clonotype showed up many times. V is TRBV11-2 and J is TRBJ2-7; D is perhaps TRBD1 (5 bases). The ends were cut back, 8 bases at V and 3 bases at J, with 11 bases in the middle. The CDR3 loop spans 12 amino acids. Germline V gene sequence: CDR1 SGHAT, CDR2 FQNNGV. CDR3 region: CASLLTGYEQYF. The CDR3 bases are TGTGCCAGCCTCCTCACAGGCTACGAGCAGTACTTC.

In its sample, this clonotype was seen many times. The chain links TRBV3-1 to TRBJ2-5, with D tentatively TRBD2 (6 bases). The CDR3 covers 14 residues. V was trimmed by 4 bases and J by 5 bases, leaving 14 bases between them. Germline CDR1 reads LGHDT; CDR2 reads YNNKEL (reference sequence). CDR3 DNA sequence: TGTGCCAGCAGCCTGGGACTTTTCGGGGAGACCCAGTACTTC. Translated, it gives CASSLGLFGETQYF.

This clonotype has at least ten counts. The chain is built from TRBV11-2 and TRBJ1-3, with D maybe TRBD1 (5 bases). CDR3 length: 15 amino acids. V was trimmed by 5 bases and J by 0 bases, leaving 11 bases between them. Germline V CDR1 and CDR2: SGHAT, FQNNGV. CDR3 region: CASSHPGLSGNTIYF. The CDR3 DNA reads TGTGCCAGCAGCCACCCGGGGCTCTCTGGAAACACCATATATTTT. The whole variable domain, remainder taken from reference TRBV11-2 and TRBJ1-3, is EAGVAQSPRYKIIEKRQSVAFWCNPISGHATLYWYQQILGQGPKLLIQFQNNGVVDDSQLPKDRFSAERLKGVDSTLKIQPAKLEDSAVYLCASSHPGLSGNTIYFGEGSWLTVV.

This clonotype was seen more than once but under ten times. This sequence joins TRBV7-9 and TRBJ2-3; TRBD2 might be the D (5 bases). V was trimmed by 4 bases and J by 9 bases, leaving 11 bases between them. Germline V CDR1 and CDR2: SEHNR, FQNEAQ (reference sequence). The CDR3 is made up of 12 amino acids. The CDR3 DNA sequence: TGTGCCAGCAGCTCCGGGGTACAGACGCAGTATTTT. It is translated as CASSSGVQTQYF. The variable domain in full, completed from reference TRBV7-9 and TRBJ2-3, reads DTGVSQNPRHKITKRGQNVTFRCDPISEHNRLYWYRQTLGQGPEFLTYFQNEAQLEKSRLLSDRFSAERPKGSFSTLEIQRTEQGDSAMYLCASSSGVQTQYFGPGTRLTVL.

This clonotype has more than one count but fewer than ten. V usage is TRBV28 and J usage is TRBJ2-5; tentative D call: TRBD1 (5 bases). The germline CDR1 and CDR2 sequences are MDHEN and SYDVKM. The CDR3 has 15 residues. V lost 6 bases and J 5 bases, leaving 19 bases between the germline ends. CDR3 sequence: CASRLPRGGAETQYF. The DNA of the CDR3 is TGTGCCAGCAGGCTCCCTAGGGGCGGCGCGGAGACCCAGTACTTC.

This clonotype was detected many times. This chain uses TRBV5-1 with TRBJ1-2, with D uncertain. Germline assignment: CDR1 SGHRS and CDR2 YFSETQ. The CDR3 covers 14 residues. The V end lost 0 bases, the J end lost 0 bases, and 6 bases lay between the germline ends. CDR3 protein: CASSLDGTNYGYTF. DNA for the CDR3: TGCGCCAGCAGCTTGGACGGTACTAACTATGGCTACACCTTC.

At least ten counts were recorded for this clonotype. The chain has TRBV4-3 and TRBJ2-3; D tentatively fits TRBD1 or TRBD2 (5 bases each). CDR1 and CDR2 from the germline V gene are LGHNA and YSLEER. The ends were cut back, 0 bases at V and 4 bases at J, with 11 bases in the middle. The CDR3 sequence is 15 residues long. CDR3 amino acids: CASSQDGGVADTQYF. Here the CDR3 DNA reads TGCGCCAGCAGCCAAGATGGGGGTGTAGCAGATACGCAGTATTTT.

The chain couples TRBV20-1 to TRBJ1-1; weak D call: TRBD1 (6 bases). With 8 bases removed from V and 6 bases from J, the gap between germline ends came to 13 bases. The CDR3 has 11 residues. Germline CDR1 reads DFQATT; CDR2 reads SNEGSKA (reference sequence). The CDR3 nucleotides read TGCAGTAAAACAGGGAGGGCTGAAGCTTTCTTT. Its protein product is CSKTGRAEAFF.

This clonotype has at least ten counts. V is TRBV30 and J is TRBJ2-7; a possible D gene is TRBD2 (5 bases). The CDR3 is 17 amino acids. V was clipped by 0 bases and J by 7 bases, with 25 bases between them. Germline CDR1 is GTSNPN and CDR2 is SVGIG (reference sequence). The DNA of the CDR3 is TGTGCCTGGAGTGTACCCCCCCGACTTGGGCAATCGGGGGAGCAGTACTTC. It yields the protein CAWSVPPRLGQSGEQYF.

This clonotype was seen more than once but under ten times. The germline gene is not matched at one end of the junction; a read error may be the cause. The chain carries TRBV13 and TRBJ2-3, with D possibly being TRBD1 or TRBD2 (6 bases each). This CDR3 contains 14 residues. Germline values: CDR1 PRHDT, CDR2 FYEKMQ (reference sequence). The CDR3 region is CATSLDGGEVTQYF. In DNA form, the CDR3 reads TGTGCCACCAGCTTAGACGGGGGCGAGGTTACGCAGTATTTT.

Ten or more counts support this clonotype. This chain connects TRBV13 to TRBJ2-1; 7 bases match TRBD2. Germline trimming cut 0 bases from V and 7 bases from J; bases unmatched to any gene: 12. The CDR3 sequence is 17 residues long. Germline V CDR1 and CDR2: PRHDT, FYEKMQ (reference sequence). CDR3 loop: CASSLGVGGGAGNEQFF. CDR3 in DNA: TGTGCCAGCAGCTTAGGTGTTGGCGGGGGAGCCGGGAATGAGCAGTTCTTC. Looking up the rest from reference TRBV13 and TRBJ2-1 gives the full variable domain: AAGVIQSPRHLIKEKRETATLKCYPIPRHDTVYWYQQGPGQDPQFLISFYEKMQSDKGSIPDRFSAQQFSDYHSELNMSSLELGDSALYFCASSLGVGGGAGNEQFFGPGTRLTVL.

This clonotype was recorded at least ten times. This chain links TRBV11-2 with TRBJ2-5; D gene unclear. With 8 bases removed from V and 5 bases from J, the gap between germline ends came to 6 bases. The CDR3 consists of 10 residues. Germline V gene data show CDR1 as SGHAT and CDR2 as FQNNGV. CDR3 region: CASGRETQYF. The CDR3 region has the DNA TGTGCCAGCGGGCGGGAGACCCAGTACTTC.

Ten or more counts support this clonotype. The chain carries TRBV5-1 and TRBJ1-4; 9 nucleotides align to TRBD1. V lost 5 bases, J lost 3 bases, and 5 bases stayed unmatched. This CDR3 has 15 residues. CDR1 SGHRS and CDR2 YFSETQ come from the germline V gene. CDR3 nucleotide sequence: TGCGCCAGCAGGGAACAGGGGGCGGCTAATGAAAAACTGTTTTTT. It encodes CASREQGAANEKLFF.

This clonotype is labeled as medium-sized (0.01 to 0.1%). The genes are TRBV21-1 and TRBJ2-1; no check of the table's D call, TRBD1, against the DNA was made. TRBV21-1 is reported as a pseudogene. CDR3 length: 20 residues. The CDR3 DNA sequence: TGTGCCAGCAGCACATGCTGCCGGGAACAAGGAACAGTGGCCTACAATGAGCAGTTCTTC. This codes for CASSTCCREQGTVAYNEQFF.

In this sample, this clonotype turned up a few times. The chain uses TRBV7-9 and TRBJ2-1, with 7 nucleotides matching TRBD2. V shed 4 bases, J shed 0 bases, and the junction held 0 bases outside the gene matches. This CDR3 is built from 14 residues. The V gene's germline CDR1 is SEHNR and CDR2 FQNEAQ (reference sequence). CDR3 protein: CASSWGGSYNEQFF. The CDR3 DNA sequence: TGTGCCAGCAGCTGGGGGGGCTCCTACAATGAGCAGTTCTTC.

This clonotype was recorded many times. This sequence joins TRBV7-2 and TRBJ2-3; D could derive from TRBD1 or TRBD2 (5 bases each). Deletions cut 6 bases from V and 0 bases from J, with 7 bases between. The CDR3 has 13 amino acids. The germline CDR1 and CDR2 sequences are SGHTA and FQGNSA. This CDR3 reads CASRGPSTDTQYF. CDR3 DNA sequence: TGTGCCAGCAGGGGACCAAGCACAGATACGCAGTATTTT.

This clonotype was seen only a few times. The chain employs TRBV20-1 and TRBJ2-1; D is undetermined. The germline V gene has CDR1 DFQATT and CDR2 SNEGSKA (reference sequence). CDR3 length: 13 residues. Trimming took 2 bases from V and 5 from J, leaving 10 bases between them. The CDR3 DNA sequence: TGCAGTGCTAGATCGTGGCAGGACAATGAGCAGTTCTTC. Translation: CSARSWQDNEQFF.

This rearrangement joins TRBV30 to TRBJ2-1, with 13 positions matching TRBD2. The CDR3 consists of 17 residues. V was clipped by 2 bases and J by 0 bases; unmatched bases: 4. From germline, CDR1 is GTSNPN and CDR2 SVGIG (reference sequence). The CDR3 DNA sequence: TGTGCCTGGAGTTCCGGACTAGCGGGGGCCTCCTACAATGAGCAGTTCTTC. Encoded protein: CAWSSGLAGASYNEQFF.

This chain connects TRBV10-2 to TRBJ2-3, with D hard to call. The V gene's germline CDR1 is WSHSY and CDR2 SAAADI. V gave up 2 bases and J gave up 6 bases, with 0 bases separating them. There are 10 residues in the CDR3. The CDR3 DNA is TGCGCCAGCAGTGAGGATACGCAGTATTTT. Its protein product is CASSEDTQYF.